The rows below give T cell receptor beta chains drawn from one sample of a study of cytomegalovirus exposure and HLA in healthy donors. TCRdb's table, derived via immunoSEQ multiplex PCR, lists solely in-frame clones and lacks some. The sample includes about 170,000 clones, 70% to 80% of them seen just once. Sequenced sample: PBMCs. The receptors derive from a woman in her 30s in good health and CMV-seropositive. Each CDR3 is given with its conserved first and last residue.

j_gene: TRBJ1-5; v_gene: TRBV2; CDR3aa: CASSEQRVASNQPQHF
j_gene: TRBJ2-1; v_gene: TRBV5-4; CDR3aa: CASSLDYEQFF
j_gene: TRBJ1-2; v_gene: TRBV28; CDR3aa: CASSPGQGGYTF
j_gene: TRBJ1-2; v_gene: TRBV7-2; CDR3aa: CASSLNRGVYGYTF
j_gene: TRBJ2-1; v_gene: TRBV5-1; CDR3aa: CATPPGLEYEQFF
j_gene: TRBJ1-1; v_gene: TRBV28; CDR3aa: CASEQGVTAFF
j_gene: TRBJ2-1; v_gene: TRBV6-1; CDR3aa: CASSEANEVGLLEQFF
j_gene: TRBJ2-7; v_gene: TRBV27; CDR3aa: CASSLYGFAEQYF
j_gene: TRBJ2-3; v_gene: TRBV29-1; CDR3aa: CSVETTGSGTQYF
j_gene: TRBJ1-5; v_gene: TRBV7-8; CDR3aa: CASSEQGGVGQPQHF